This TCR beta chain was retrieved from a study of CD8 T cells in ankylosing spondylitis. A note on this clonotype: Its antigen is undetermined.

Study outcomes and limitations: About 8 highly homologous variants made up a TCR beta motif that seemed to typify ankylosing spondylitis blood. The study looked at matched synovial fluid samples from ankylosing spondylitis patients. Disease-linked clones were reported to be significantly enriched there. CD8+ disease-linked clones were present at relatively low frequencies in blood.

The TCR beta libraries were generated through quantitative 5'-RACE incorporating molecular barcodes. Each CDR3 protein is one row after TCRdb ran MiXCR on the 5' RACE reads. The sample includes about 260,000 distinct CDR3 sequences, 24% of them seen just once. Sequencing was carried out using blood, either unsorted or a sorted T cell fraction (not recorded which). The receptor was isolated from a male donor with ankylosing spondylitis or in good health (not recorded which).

The CDR3 is CASSLLVLRSNNEQFF. In DNA, the CDR3 is TGTGCCAGCAGCTTACTCGTACTCCGGTCAAACAATGAGCAGTTCTTC. This chain uses TRBV7-2 with TRBJ2-1; D uncertain. CDR1 SGHTA and CDR2 FQGNSA come from the germline V gene. The CDR3 contains 16 residues. V dropped 2 bases and J dropped 5 bases, with 16 bases sitting between them.